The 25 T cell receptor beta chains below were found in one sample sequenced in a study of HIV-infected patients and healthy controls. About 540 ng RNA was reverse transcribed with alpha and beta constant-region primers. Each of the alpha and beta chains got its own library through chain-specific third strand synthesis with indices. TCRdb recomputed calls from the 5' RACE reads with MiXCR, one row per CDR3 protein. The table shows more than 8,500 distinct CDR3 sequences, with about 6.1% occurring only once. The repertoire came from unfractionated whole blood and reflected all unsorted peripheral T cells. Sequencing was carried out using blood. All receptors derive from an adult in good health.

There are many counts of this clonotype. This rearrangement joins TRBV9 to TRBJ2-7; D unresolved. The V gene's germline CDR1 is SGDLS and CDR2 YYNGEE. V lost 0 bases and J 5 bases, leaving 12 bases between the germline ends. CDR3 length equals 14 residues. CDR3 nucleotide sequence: TGTGCCAGCAGCGTAGACGGCCTAAGGGACGAGCAGTACTTC. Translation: CASSVDGLRDEQYF.

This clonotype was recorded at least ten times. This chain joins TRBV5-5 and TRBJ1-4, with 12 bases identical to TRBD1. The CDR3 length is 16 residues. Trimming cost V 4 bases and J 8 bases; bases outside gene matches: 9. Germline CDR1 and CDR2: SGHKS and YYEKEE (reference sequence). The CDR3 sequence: CASSHTPGQGAEKLFF. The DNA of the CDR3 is TGTGCCAGCAGCCATACCCCGGGACAGGGGGCAGAAAAACTGTTTTTT.

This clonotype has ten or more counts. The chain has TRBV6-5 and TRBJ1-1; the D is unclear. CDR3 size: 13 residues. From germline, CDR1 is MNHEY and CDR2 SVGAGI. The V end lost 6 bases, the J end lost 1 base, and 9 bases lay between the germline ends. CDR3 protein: CASRRSRNTEAFF. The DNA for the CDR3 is TGTGCCAGCAGACGATCCCGGAACACTGAAGCTTTCTTT.

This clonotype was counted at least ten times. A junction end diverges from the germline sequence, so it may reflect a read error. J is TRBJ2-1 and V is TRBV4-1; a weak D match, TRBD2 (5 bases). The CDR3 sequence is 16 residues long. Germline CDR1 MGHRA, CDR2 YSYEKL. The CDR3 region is CAISGEVNARYNEQFF. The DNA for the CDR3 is TGCGCCATCAGCGGCGAGGTCAACGCTCGGTACAATGAGCAGTTCTTC.

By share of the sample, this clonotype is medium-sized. Here the CDR3 DNA reads TGCAGTGCACGCGCCCCGGAGACCCAGTACTTC. Translated, it gives CSARAPETQYF. V gene TRBV20-1 combines with J gene TRBJ2-5, with unresolved D. The CDR3 contains 11 residues. With 6 bases removed from V and 5 bases from J, the gap between germline ends came to 10 bases. Germline V lookup: CDR1 DFQATT, CDR2 SNEGSKA (reference sequence).

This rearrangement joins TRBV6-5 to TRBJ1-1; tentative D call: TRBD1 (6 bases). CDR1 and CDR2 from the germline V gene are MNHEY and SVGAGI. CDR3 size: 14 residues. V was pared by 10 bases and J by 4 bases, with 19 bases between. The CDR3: CATTRSGAVTEAFF. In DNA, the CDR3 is TGTGCCACCACCAGGTCGGGGGCGGTCACTGAAGCTTTCTTT.

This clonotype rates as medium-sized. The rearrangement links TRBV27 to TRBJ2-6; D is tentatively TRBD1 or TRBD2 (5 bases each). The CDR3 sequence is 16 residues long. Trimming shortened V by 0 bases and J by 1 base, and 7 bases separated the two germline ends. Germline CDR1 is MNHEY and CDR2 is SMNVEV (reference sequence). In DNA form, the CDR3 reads TGTGCCAGCAGTTTATCAGGGGAGTCTGGGGCCAACGTCCTGACTTTC. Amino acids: CASSLSGESGANVLTF.

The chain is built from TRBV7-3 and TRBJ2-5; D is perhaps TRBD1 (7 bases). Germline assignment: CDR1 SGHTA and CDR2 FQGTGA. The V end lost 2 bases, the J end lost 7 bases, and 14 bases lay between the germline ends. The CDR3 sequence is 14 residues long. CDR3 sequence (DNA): TGTGCCAGCAGCTTAGGAGGGGGCGAGGGGACCCAGTACTTC. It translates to CASSLGGGEGTQYF.

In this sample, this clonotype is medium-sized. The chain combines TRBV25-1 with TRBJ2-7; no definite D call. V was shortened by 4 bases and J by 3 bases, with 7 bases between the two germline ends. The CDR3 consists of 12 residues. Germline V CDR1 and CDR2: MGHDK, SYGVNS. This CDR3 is CASSAAGYEQYF. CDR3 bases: TGTGCCAGCAGTGCGGCAGGCTACGAGCAGTACTTC.

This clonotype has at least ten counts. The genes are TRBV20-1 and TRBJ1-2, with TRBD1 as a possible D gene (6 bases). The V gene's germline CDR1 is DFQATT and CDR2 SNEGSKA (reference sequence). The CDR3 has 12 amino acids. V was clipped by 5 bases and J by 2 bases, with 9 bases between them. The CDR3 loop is CSALTGNYGYTF. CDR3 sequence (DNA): TGCAGTGCTCTCACAGGGAACTATGGCTACACCTTC.

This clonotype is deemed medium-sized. The CDR3 DNA reads as TGTGCCAGCAGCCCTCAGCCGGTGGCGGGGGGCACAGATACGCAGTATTTT. Amino acid sequence: CASSPQPVAGGTDTQYF. The V gene is TRBV4-2, the J gene TRBJ2-3; 7 bases are a match to TRBD2. Germline CDR1 and CDR2: LGHNA and YNFKEQ. This CDR3 is built from 17 residues. With 4 bases clipped from V and 1 base from J, the junction kept 11 bases outside the gene matches.

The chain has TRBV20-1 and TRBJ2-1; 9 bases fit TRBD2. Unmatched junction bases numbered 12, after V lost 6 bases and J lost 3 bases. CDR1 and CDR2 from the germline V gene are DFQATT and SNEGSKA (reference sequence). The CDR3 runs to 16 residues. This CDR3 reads CSAPRAGGRFYNEQFF. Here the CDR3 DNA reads TGCAGTGCCCCAAGGGCGGGGGGGCGGTTCTACAATGAGCAGTTCTTC.

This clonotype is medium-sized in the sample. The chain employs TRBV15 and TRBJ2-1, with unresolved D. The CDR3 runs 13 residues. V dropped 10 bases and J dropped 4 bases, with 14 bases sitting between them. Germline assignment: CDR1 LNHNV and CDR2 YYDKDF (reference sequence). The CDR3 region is CANLTGSYNEQFF. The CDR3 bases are TGTGCCAACTTAACCGGGTCTTACAATGAGCAGTTCTTC.

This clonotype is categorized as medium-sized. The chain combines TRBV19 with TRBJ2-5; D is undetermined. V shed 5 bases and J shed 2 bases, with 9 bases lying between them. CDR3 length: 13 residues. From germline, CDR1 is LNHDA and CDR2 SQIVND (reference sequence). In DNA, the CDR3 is TGTGCCAGTAGTTTACAGATTCAAGAGACCCAGTACTTC. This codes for CASSLQIQETQYF.

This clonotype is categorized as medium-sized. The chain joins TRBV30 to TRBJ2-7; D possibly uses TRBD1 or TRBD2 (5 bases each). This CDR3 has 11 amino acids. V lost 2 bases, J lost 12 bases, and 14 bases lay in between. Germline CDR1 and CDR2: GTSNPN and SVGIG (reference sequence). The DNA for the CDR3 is TGTGCCTGGAGTACGGGATCAGGGAGGTACTTC. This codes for CAWSTGSGRYF. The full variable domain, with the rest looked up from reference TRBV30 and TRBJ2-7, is SQTIHQWPATLVQPVGSPLSLECTVEGTSNPNLYWYRQAAGRGLQLLFYSVGIGQISSEVPQNLSASRPQDRQFILSSKKLLLSDSGFYLCAWSTGSGRYFGPGTRLTVT.

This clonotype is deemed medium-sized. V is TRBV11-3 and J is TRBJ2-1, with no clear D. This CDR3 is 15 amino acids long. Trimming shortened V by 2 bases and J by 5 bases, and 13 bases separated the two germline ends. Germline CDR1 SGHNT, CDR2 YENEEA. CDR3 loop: CASSLYANANNEQFF. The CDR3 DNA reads TGTGCCAGCAGCTTATACGCTAACGCAAACAATGAGCAGTTCTTC.

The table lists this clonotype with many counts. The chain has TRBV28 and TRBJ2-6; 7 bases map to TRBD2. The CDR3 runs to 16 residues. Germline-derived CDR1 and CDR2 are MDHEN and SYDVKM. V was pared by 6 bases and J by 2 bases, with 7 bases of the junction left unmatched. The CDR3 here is CASSFWGGAGANVLTF. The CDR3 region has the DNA TGTGCCAGCAGCTTTTGGGGGGGGGCTGGGGCCAACGTCCTGACTTTC.

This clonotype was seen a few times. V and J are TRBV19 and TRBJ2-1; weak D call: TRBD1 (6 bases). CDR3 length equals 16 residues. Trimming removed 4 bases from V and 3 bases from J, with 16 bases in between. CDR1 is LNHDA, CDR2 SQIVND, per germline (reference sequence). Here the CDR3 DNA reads TGTGCCAGTAGTAAGAACAGGGAGAGTTTCTACAATGAGCAGTTCTTC. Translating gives CASSKNRESFYNEQFF.

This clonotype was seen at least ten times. This chain's CDR3 is CASSPPQGARYNEQFF. CDR3 nucleotides: TGTGCCAGCAGTCCCCCCCAGGGCGCAAGGTACAATGAGCAGTTCTTC. The chain combines TRBV28 with TRBJ2-1, with D maybe TRBD1 (5 bases). CDR3 length equals 16 residues. Trimming removed 5 bases at V and 4 bases at J, with 18 bases between. CDR1 is MDHEN and CDR2 is SYDVKM in the germline V gene.

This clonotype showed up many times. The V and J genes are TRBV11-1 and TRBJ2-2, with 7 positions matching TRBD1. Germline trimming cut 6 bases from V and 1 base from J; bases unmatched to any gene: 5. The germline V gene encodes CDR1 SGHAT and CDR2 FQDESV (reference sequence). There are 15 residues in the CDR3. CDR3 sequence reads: CASRRDSLNTGELFF. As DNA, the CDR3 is TGTGCCAGCAGACGGGACAGCTTGAACACCGGGGAGCTGTTTTTT.

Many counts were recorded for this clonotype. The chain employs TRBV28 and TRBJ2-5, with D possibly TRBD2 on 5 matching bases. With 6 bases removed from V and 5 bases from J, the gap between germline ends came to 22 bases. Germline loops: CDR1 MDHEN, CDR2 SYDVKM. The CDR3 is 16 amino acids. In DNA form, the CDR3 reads TGTGCCAGCAGCCCTAGCCTAGCAGGCGGCGGGGAGACCCAGTACTTC. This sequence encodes CASSPSLAGGGETQYF. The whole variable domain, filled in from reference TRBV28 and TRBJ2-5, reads DVKVTQSSRYLVKRTGEKVFLECVQDMDHENMFWYRQDPGLGLRLIYFSYDVKMKEKGDIPEGYSVSREKKERFSLILESASTNQTSMYLCASSPSLAGGGETQYFGPGTRLLVL.

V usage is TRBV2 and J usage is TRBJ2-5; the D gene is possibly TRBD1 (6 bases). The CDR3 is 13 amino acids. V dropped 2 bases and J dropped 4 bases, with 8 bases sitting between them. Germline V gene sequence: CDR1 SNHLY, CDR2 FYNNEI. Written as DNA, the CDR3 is TGTGCCAGCAGTGAACGCAGGGGAGAGACCCAGTACTTC. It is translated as CASSERRGETQYF.

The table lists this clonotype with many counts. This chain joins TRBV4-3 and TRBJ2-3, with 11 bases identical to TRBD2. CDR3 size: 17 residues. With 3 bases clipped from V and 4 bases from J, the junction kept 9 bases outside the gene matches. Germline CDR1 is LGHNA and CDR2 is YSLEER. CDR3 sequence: CASSQFTSGSRADTQYF. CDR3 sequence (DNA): TGCGCCAGCAGCCAGTTCACTAGCGGGAGTAGGGCAGATACGCAGTATTTT.

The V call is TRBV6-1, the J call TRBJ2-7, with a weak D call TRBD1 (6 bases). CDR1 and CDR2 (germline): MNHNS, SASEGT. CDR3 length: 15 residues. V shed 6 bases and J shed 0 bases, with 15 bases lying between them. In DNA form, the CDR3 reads TGTGCCAGCAGGGGTGCCTTACAGGGCTCCTACGAGCAGTACTTC. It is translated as CASRGALQGSYEQYF.

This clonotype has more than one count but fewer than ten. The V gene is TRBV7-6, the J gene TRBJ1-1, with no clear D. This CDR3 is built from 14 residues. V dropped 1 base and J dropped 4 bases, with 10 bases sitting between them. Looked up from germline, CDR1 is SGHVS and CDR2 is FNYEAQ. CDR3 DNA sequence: TGTGCCAGCAGCTTAGGAGCTGGGCGCACTGAAGCTTTCTTT. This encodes CASSLGAGRTEAFF.